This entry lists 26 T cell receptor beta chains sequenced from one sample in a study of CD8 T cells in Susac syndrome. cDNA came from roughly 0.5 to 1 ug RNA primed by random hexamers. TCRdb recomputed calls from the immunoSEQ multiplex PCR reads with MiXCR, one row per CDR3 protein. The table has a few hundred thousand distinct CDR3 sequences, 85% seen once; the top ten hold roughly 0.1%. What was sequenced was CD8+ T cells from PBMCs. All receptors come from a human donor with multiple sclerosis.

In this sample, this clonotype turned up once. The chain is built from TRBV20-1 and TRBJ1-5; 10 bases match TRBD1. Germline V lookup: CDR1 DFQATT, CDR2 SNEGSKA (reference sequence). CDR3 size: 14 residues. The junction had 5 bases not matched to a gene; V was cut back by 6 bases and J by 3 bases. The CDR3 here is CSASGTGVNQPQHF. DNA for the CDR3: TGCAGTGCGTCCGGGACAGGGGTCAATCAGCCCCAGCATTTT.

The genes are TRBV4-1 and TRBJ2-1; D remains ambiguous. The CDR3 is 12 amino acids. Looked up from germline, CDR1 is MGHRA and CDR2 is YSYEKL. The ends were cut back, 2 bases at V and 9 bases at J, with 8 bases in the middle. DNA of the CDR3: TGCGCCAGCAGCCAACAAGGAACTGAGCAGTTCTTC. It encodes CASSQQGTEQFF.

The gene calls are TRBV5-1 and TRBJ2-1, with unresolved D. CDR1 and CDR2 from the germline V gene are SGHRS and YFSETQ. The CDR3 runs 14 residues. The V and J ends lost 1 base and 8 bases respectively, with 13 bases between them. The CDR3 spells CASSLTEAPHEQFF. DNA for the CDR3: TGCGCCAGCAGCTTGACTGAGGCCCCCCATGAGCAGTTCTTC.

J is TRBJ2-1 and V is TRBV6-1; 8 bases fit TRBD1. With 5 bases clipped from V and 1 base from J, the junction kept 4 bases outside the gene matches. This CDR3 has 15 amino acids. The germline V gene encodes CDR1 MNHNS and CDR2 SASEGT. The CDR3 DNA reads TGTGCCAGCAGTATGGACAGGGCTTCCTACAATGAGCAGTTCTTC. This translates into CASSMDRASYNEQFF.

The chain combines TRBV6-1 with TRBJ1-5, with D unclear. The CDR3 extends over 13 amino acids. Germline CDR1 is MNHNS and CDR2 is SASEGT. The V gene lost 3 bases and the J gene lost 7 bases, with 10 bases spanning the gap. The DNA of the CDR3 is TGTGCCAGCAGTGAGGCCCTGGGACAGCCCCAGCATTTT. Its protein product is CASSEALGQPQHF.

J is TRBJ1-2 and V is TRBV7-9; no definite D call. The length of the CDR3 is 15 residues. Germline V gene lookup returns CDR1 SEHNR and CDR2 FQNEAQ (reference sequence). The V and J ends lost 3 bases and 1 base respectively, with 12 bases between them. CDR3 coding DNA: TGTGCCAGCAGCTTCTGGGCATCTGATAACTATGGCTACACCTTC. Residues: CASSFWASDNYGYTF.

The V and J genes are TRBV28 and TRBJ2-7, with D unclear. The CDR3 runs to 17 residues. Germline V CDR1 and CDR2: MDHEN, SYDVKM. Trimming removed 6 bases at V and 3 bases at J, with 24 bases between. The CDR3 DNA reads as TGTGCCAGCAGCGGAATTCTAGGGTCTGATGTTCACTACGAGCAGTACTTC. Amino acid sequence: CASSGILGSDVHYEQYF.

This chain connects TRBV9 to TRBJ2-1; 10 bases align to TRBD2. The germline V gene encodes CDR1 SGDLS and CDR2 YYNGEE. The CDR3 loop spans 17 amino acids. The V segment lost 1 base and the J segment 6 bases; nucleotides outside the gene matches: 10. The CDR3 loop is CASSVRPTSGDLNEQFF. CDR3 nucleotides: TGTGCCAGCAGCGTAAGGCCCACTAGCGGGGACCTCAATGAGCAGTTCTTC.

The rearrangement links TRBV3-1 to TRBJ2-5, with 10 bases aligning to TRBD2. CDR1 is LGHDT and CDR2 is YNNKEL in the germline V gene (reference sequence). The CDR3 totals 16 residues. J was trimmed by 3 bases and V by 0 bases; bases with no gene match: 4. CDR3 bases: TGTGCCAGCAGCCAAGACCCTAGCGGGGGAGAAGAGACCCAGTACTTC. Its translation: CASSQDPSGGEETQYF.

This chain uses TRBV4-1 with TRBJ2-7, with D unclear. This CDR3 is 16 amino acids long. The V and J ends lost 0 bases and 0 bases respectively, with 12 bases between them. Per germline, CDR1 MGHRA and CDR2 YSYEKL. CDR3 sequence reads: CASSQDWITVSYEQYF. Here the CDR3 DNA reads TGCGCCAGCAGCCAAGATTGGATTACAGTCTCCTACGAGCAGTACTTC.

CDR3 protein: CASSVGTSGGAAGELFF. In DNA, the CDR3 is TGCGCCAGCAGCGTAGGGACTAGCGGGGGGGCCGCCGGGGAGCTGTTTTTT. The genes are TRBV4-1 and TRBJ2-2; 16 bases agree with TRBD2. Germline CDR1 is MGHRA and CDR2 is YSYEKL. This CDR3 is built from 17 residues. The trim removed 5 bases at V and 6 bases at J, leaving 6 bases unmatched.

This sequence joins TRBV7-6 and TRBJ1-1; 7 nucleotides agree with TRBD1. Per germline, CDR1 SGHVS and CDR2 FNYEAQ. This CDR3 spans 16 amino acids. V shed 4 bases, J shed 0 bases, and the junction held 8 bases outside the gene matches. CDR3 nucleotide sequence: TGTGCCAGCAGCTCGTCACCACAGGGGATGAACACTGAAGCTTTCTTT. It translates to CASSSSPQGMNTEAFF.

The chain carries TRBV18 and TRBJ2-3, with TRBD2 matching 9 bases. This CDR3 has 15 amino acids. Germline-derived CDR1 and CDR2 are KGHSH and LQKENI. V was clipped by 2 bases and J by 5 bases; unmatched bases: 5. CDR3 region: CASSPIAGEVDTQYF. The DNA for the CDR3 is TGTGCCAGCTCACCAATAGCGGGAGAGGTAGATACGCAGTATTTT. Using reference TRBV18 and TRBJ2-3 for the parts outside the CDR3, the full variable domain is NAGVMQNPRHLVRRRGQEARLRCSPMKGHSHVYWYRQLPEEGLKFMVYLQKENIIDESGMPKERFSAEFPKEGPSILRIQQVVRGDSAAYFCASSPIAGEVDTQYFGPGTRLTVL.

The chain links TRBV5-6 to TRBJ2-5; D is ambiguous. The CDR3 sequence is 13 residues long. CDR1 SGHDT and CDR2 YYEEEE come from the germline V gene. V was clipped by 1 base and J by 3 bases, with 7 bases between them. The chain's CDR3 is CASSLWQEETQYF. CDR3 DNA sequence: TGTGCCAGCAGCTTGTGGCAGGAAGAGACCCAGTACTTC.

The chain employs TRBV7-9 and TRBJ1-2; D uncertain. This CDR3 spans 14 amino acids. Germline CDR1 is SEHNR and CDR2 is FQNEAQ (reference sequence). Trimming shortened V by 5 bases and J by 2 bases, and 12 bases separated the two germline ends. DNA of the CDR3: TGTGCCAGCAGCAATAGCCGGTTGAACTATGGCTACACCTTC. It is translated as CASSNSRLNYGYTF.

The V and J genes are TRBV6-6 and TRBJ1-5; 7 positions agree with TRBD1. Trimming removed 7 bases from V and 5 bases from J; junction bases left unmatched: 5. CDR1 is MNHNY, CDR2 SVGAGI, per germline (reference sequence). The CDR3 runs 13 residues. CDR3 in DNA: TGTGCCAGCACAGAACAGGGGTATCAGCCCCAGCATTTT. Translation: CASTEQGYQPQHF.

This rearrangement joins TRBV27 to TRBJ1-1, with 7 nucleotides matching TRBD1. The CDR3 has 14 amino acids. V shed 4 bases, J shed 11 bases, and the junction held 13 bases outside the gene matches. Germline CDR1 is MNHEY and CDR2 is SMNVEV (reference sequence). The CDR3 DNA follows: TGTGCCAGCAGTTCGACAGGGTGGACCGGGGGCGCTTTCTTT. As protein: CASSSTGWTGGAFF.

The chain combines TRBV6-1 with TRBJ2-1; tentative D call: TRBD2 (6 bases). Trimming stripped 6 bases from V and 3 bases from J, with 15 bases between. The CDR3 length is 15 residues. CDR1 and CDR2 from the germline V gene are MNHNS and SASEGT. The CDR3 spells CASRPWDLDYNEQFF. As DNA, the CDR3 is TGTGCCAGCAGGCCCTGGGACTTAGACTACAATGAGCAGTTCTTC.

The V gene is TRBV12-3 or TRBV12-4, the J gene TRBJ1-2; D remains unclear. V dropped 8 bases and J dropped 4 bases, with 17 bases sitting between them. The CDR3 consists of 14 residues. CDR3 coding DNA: TGTGCCAGCGGGGTTTTGGATTCGGTCTATGGCTACACCTTC. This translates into CASGVLDSVYGYTF.

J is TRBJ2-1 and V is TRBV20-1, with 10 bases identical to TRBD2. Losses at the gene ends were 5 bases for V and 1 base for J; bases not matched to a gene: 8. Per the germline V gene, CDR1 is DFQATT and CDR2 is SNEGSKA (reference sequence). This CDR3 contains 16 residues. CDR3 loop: CSALDLAGGSYNEQFF. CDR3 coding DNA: TGCAGTGCTCTGGATTTAGCGGGAGGATCCTACAATGAGCAGTTCTTC.

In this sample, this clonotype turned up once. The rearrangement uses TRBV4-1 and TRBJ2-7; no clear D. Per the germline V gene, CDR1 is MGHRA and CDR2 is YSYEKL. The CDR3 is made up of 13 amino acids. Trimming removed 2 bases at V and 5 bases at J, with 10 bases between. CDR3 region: CASSQSKWNEQYF. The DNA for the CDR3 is TGCGCCAGCAGCCAAAGCAAGTGGAACGAGCAGTACTTC.

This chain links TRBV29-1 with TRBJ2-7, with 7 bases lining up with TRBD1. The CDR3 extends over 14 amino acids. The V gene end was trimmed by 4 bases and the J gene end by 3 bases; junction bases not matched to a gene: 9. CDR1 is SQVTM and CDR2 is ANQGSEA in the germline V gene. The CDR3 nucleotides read TGCAGCGTTGTTGATCCGGGACAGAACTACGAGCAGTACTTC. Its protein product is CSVVDPGQNYEQYF.

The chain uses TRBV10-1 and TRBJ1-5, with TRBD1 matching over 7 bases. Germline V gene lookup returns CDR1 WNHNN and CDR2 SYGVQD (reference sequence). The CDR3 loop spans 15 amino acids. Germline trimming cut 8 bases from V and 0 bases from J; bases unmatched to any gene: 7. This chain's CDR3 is CASLGTVYSNQPQHF. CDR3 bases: TGCGCCAGCCTCGGGACAGTTTATAGCAATCAGCCCCAGCATTTT.

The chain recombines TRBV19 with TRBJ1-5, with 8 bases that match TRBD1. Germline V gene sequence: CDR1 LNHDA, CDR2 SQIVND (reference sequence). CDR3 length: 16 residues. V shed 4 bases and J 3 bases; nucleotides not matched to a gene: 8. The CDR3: CASSSHRGEFNQPQHF. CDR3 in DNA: TGTGCCAGTAGTAGTCACAGGGGGGAGTTCAATCAGCCCCAGCATTTT.

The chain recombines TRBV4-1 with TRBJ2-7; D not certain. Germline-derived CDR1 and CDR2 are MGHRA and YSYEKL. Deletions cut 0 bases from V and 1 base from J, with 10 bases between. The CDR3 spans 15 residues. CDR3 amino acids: CASSQDMAESYEQYF. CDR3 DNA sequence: TGCGCCAGCAGCCAAGACATGGCGGAGTCCTACGAGCAGTACTTC.

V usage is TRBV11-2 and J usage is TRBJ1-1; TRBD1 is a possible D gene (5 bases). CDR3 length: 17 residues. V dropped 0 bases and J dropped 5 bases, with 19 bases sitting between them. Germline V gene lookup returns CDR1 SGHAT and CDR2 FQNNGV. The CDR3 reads CASSLDGVGDSWTEAFF. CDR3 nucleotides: TGTGCCAGCAGCTTAGATGGGGTAGGGGATTCGTGGACTGAAGCTTTCTTT.